This note documents a single T cell receptor (beta chain) sequence. No DNA is shown, since the ends of the CDR3 on it are uncertain; the CDR3 is the one TCRdb lists. First-strand cDNA relied on TRAV- and TRBV-specific primers spanning alpha and beta chains. TCRs were amplified for roughly 22 PCR cycles with a constant-region primer and V-primer adapter. MiXCR, applied by TCRdb to the reads, yields one record per CDR3 protein. The sample has roughly 60,000 distinct CDR3 sequences, roughly a quarter seen once. Described time point: before trial treatment. The donors' treatment consisted of nivolumab, ipilimumab, aspirin, low-dose cyclophosphamide and low-dose radiotherapy. The sample is drawn from a study of low-dose radiotherapy and immunotherapy resistance in tumors. Study background: A total of 13 Gy over 26 weeks was given to Cohort 2 as 1 Gy per fraction every two weeks. Patients received 300 mg of oral aspirin each day across four cycles, commencing on cycle 1 day 1. Intravenously given cyclophosphamide 200 mg/m2 followed a two-week schedule that placed each dose one day before radiation and immunotherapy.

Germline V gene sequence: CDR1 SEHNR, CDR2 FQNEAQ (reference sequence). Inclusive of both ends, the CDR3 amounts to 13 amino acids. The V gene is TRBV7-9, the J gene TRBJ2-2; TRBD2, as called in the table, went unchecked against the DNA. The clonotype comes from a male donor with prostate cancer. Sequenced material: PBMCs, taken before treatment. The CDR3 loop reads CASNPVSGELFFF.